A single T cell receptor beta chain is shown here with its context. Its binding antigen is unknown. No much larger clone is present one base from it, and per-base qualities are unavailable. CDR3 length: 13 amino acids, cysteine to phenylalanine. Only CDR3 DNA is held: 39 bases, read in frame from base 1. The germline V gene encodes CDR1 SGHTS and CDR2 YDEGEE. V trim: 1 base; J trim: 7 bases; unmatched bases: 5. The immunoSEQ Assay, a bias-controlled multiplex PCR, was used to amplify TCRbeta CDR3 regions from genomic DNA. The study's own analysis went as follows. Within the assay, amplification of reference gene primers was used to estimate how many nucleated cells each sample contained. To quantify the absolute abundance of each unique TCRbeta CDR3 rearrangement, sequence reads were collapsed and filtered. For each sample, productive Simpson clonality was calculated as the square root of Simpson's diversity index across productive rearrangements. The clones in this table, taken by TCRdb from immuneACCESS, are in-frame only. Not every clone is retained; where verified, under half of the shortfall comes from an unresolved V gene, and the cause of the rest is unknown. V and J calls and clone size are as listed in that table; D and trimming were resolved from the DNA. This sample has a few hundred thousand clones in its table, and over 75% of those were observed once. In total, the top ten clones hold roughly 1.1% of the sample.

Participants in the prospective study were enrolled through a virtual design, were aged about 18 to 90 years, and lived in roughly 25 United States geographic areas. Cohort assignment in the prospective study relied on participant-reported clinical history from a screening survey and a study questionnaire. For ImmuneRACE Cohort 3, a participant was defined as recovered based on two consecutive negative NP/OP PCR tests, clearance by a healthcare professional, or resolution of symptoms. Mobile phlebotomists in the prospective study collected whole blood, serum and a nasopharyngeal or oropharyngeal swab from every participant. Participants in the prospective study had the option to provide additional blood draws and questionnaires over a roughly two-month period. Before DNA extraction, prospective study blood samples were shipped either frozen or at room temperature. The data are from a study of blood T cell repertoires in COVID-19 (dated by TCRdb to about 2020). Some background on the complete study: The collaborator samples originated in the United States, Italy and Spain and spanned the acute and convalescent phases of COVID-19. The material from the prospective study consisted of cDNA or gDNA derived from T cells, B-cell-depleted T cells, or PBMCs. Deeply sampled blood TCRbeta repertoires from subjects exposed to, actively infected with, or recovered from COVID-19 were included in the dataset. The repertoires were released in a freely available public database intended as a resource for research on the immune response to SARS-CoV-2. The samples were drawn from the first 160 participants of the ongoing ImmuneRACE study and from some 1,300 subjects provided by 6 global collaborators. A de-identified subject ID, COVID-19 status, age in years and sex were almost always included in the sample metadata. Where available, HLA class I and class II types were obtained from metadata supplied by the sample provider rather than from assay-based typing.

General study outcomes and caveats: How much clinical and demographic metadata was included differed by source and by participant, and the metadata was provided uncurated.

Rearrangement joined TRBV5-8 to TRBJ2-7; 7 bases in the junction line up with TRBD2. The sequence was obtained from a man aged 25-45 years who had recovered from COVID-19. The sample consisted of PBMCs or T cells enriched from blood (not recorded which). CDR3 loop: CASSLYSGREQYF. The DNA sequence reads TGTGCCAGCAGCTTGTATTCCGGGAGGGAGCAGTACTTC.